The 22 T cell receptor beta chains presented below share a single source sample, sequenced in a study of blood T cell repertoires in COVID-19 (dated by TCRdb to the early 2020s). Preparation of the library involved the immunoSEQ multiplex PCR assay. In its TCRdb copy, this immuneACCESS table keeps in-frame sequences only and misses some clones. Where compared with another copy, unresolved V genes explain less than half of these, and the others have no known cause. A total of approximately 200,000 clones appear in this sample, more than 75% of them only once. The ten largest clonotypes hold approximately 6% of the sample. Material: peripheral blood. Source of these receptors: a middle-aged woman with COVID-19, enrolled during active disease.

The V and J genes are TRBV19 and TRBJ2-5; the match to TRBD2 covers 11 bases. With V trimmed by 6 bases and J by 1 base, 7 bases remained unmatched. The CDR3 consists of 16 residues. CDR1 and CDR2 from the germline V gene are LNHDA and SQIVND (reference sequence). The CDR3 protein is CASSTRLAGLQETQYF. For the CDR3, the DNA is TGTGCCAGTAGCACCCGACTAGCGGGGCTCCAAGAGACCCAGTACTTC.

The J gene is TRBJ2-7, the V gene TRBV5-1; 10 nucleotides align to TRBD2. CDR3 size: 15 residues. The germline V gene has CDR1 SGHRS and CDR2 YFSETQ. V gave up 2 bases and J gave up 2 bases; unmatched junction bases: 4. The CDR3 here is CASSLAGGMAYEQYF. DNA of the CDR3: TGCGCCAGCAGCTTAGCGGGAGGGATGGCCTACGAGCAGTACTTC.

V usage is TRBV19 and J usage is TRBJ2-3; 7 bases line up with TRBD2. Germline V gives CDR1 LNHDA, CDR2 SQIVND (reference sequence). This CDR3 region has 14 residues. V lost 3 bases to trimming and J lost 6 bases; unmatched junction nucleotides: 6. CDR3 loop: CASSMWEGPDTQYF. CDR3 nucleotides: TGTGCCAGTAGTATGTGGGAGGGCCCGGATACGCAGTATTTT.

The V call is TRBV6-5, the J call TRBJ1-2; a possible D gene is TRBD1 (6 bases). This CDR3 contains 14 residues. In germline, CDR1 is MNHEY, CDR2 SVGAGI. The V end lost 0 bases, the J end lost 7 bases, and 12 bases lay between the germline ends. The CDR3 reads CASSYSRGRGGYTF. The CDR3, as DNA: TGTGCCAGCAGTTACTCGCGGGGGCGGGGTGGCTACACCTTC.

The chain employs TRBV7-9 and TRBJ1-6; no clear D. Trimming removed 2 bases from V and 9 bases from J, with 11 bases in between. The CDR3 spans 14 residues. Germline CDR1 reads SEHNR; CDR2 reads FQNEAQ (reference sequence). DNA for the CDR3: TGTGCCAGCAGCTTACGGGAGGTGGCTTCACCCCTCCACTTT. This gives the protein CASSLREVASPLHF.

The chain uses TRBV9 and TRBJ2-7; D gene uncertain. Germline V gene sequence: CDR1 SGDLS, CDR2 YYNGEE. The CDR3 runs to 15 residues. V gave up 4 bases and J gave up 2 bases, with 16 bases separating them. CDR3 sequence: CASSPSQYVPYEQYF. The CDR3 nucleotides are TGTGCCAGCAGCCCCTCCCAGTACGTCCCCTACGAGCAGTACTTC.

This clone was detected only a few times. The rearrangement uses TRBV5-1 and TRBJ2-3, with D possibly TRBD2 on 7 matching bases. Between the trimmed V and J ends, which lost 0 bases and 1 base, there was a span of 12 bases. The V gene's germline CDR1 is SGHRS and CDR2 YFSETQ. The CDR3 sequence is 16 residues long. The CDR3 loop is CASSLERGAGTDTQYF. The CDR3 DNA follows: TGCGCCAGCAGCTTGGAACGGGGGGCCGGCACAGATACGCAGTATTTT. The variable domain in full, completed from reference TRBV5-1 and TRBJ2-3, reads KAGVTQTPRYLIKTRGQQVTLSCSPISGHRSVSWYQQTPGQGLQFLFEYFSETQRNKGNFPGRFSGRQFSNSRSEMNVSTLELGDSALYLCASSLERGAGTDTQYFGPGTRLTVL.

The genes are TRBV5-1 and TRBJ2-6; tentative D call: TRBD1 (5 bases). The CDR3 runs to 15 residues. Germline CDR1 and CDR2: SGHRS and YFSETQ. Trimming shortened V by 4 bases and J by 4 bases, and 12 bases separated the two germline ends. This chain's CDR3 is CASSPQGTGANVLTF. The CDR3 nucleotides are TGCGCCAGCAGCCCTCAGGGAACCGGGGCCAACGTCCTGACTTTC. The full variable domain, rest sourced from reference TRBV5-1 and TRBJ2-6, is KAGVTQTPRYLIKTRGQQVTLSCSPISGHRSVSWYQQTPGQGLQFLFEYFSETQRNKGNFPGRFSGRQFSNSRSEMNVSTLELGDSALYLCASSPQGTGANVLTFGAGSRLTVL.

The gene calls are TRBV5-1 and TRBJ2-2, with D possibly TRBD2 on 6 matching bases. Germline V CDR1 and CDR2: SGHRS, YFSETQ. V shed 1 base and J shed 3 bases, with 16 bases lying between them. This CDR3 is built from 17 residues. The CDR3 DNA reads TGCGCCAGCAGCTTGTTATCCGGGAGCGGGTACACCGGGGAGCTGTTTTTT. Protein: CASSLLSGSGYTGELFF.

The chain combines TRBV4-2 with TRBJ1-2; the match to TRBD1 covers 7 bases. Germline V CDR1 and CDR2: LGHNA, YNFKEQ. Trimming took 1 base from V and 6 from J; bases not matched to a gene: 5. The CDR3 sequence is 14 residues long. This CDR3 reads CASSQADRANGYTF. The DNA of the CDR3 is TGTGCCAGCAGCCAAGCCGACAGGGCCAATGGCTACACCTTC.

This chain connects TRBV28 to TRBJ1-5, with D unclear. This CDR3 comprises 15 residues. Trimming took 5 bases from V and 2 from J, leaving 13 bases between them. CDR1 is MDHEN and CDR2 is SYDVKM in the germline V gene. CDR3 loop: CASSPGFGGNQPQHF. DNA of the CDR3: TGTGCCAGCAGTCCCGGGTTCGGTGGCAATCAGCCCCAGCATTTT.

V and J are TRBV5-4 and TRBJ1-1; tentatively, D is TRBD1 (5 bases). This CDR3 has 14 amino acids. The V end was cut by 0 bases, the J end by 3 bases, with 9 bases between. Germline V gene data show CDR1 as SGHNT and CDR2 as YYREEE (reference sequence). The CDR3: CASSLGAGDTEAFF. In nucleotides, the CDR3 is TGTGCCAGCAGCTTGGGGGCGGGGGACACTGAAGCTTTCTTT.

The rearrangement links TRBV6-5 to TRBJ1-6; perhaps TRBD1 as D (5 bases). With 0 bases removed from V and 7 bases from J, the gap between germline ends came to 10 bases. The CDR3 totals 15 residues. In germline, CDR1 is MNHEY, CDR2 SVGAGI. The DNA of the CDR3 is TGTGCCAGCAGTTACTCGGCCAGGGAAAATTCACCCCTCCACTTT. It encodes CASSYSARENSPLHF.

The chain employs TRBV6-5 and TRBJ1-2; 9 positions agree with TRBD1. V shed 2 bases and J 6 bases; nucleotides not matched to a gene: 10. The CDR3 has 16 residues. Germline values: CDR1 MNHEY, CDR2 SVGAGI. The CDR3, as DNA: TGTGCCAGCAGTTACGGGGGCGGGACAGGGCGCGATGGCTACACCTTC. Translation: CASSYGGGTGRDGYTF.

The rearrangement uses TRBV11-2 and TRBJ1-2; perhaps TRBD1 as D (5 bases). The CDR3 sequence is 14 residues long. The germline V and J ends were trimmed by 3 bases and 5 bases, with 13 bases remaining between them. CDR1 is SGHAT and CDR2 is FQNNGV in the germline V gene. CDR3 sequence reads: CASSFSGGSYGYTF. The CDR3 coding sequence is TGTGCCAGCAGCTTTAGCGGGGGATCTTATGGCTACACCTTC.

The rearrangement links TRBV6-1 to TRBJ1-3; D not certain. Germline loops: CDR1 MNHNS, CDR2 SASEGT. The V and J ends lost 0 bases and 0 bases respectively, with 9 bases between them. CDR3 length: 16 amino acids. The CDR3 here is CASSEAWAGSGNTIYF. The DNA for the CDR3 is TGTGCCAGCAGTGAAGCTTGGGCAGGCTCTGGAAACACCATATATTTT.

The chain employs TRBV15 and TRBJ1-4, with D maybe TRBD1 (5 bases). Germline lookup yields CDR1 LNHNV and CDR2 YYDKDF (reference sequence). CDR3 length: 17 amino acids. The V end was cut by 0 bases, the J end by 7 bases, with 18 bases between. CDR3 DNA sequence: TGTGCCACCAGCAGAGAGTTATTAGCAGGGTCTGGTGAAAAACTGTTTTTT. Protein product: CATSRELLAGSGEKLFF.

The rearrangement links TRBV23-1 to TRBJ1-3; unclear D gene. TRBV23-1 is an open reading frame whose function is uncertain. The CDR3 extends over 17 amino acids. The ends were cut back, 4 bases at V and 3 bases at J, with 19 bases in the middle. CDR3 DNA sequence: TGCGCCAGCAGTCCCGTCAGGCGTTTTATCCGTGGAAACACCATATATTTT. Translated: CASSPVRRFIRGNTIYF.

The V gene is TRBV6-5, the J gene TRBJ1-1, with D possibly being TRBD1 (5 bases). The CDR3 loop spans 14 amino acids. Germline CDR1 is MNHEY and CDR2 is SVGAGI. The V end was cut by 7 bases, the J end by 0 bases, with 12 bases between. The CDR3 DNA follows: TGTGCCAGCATCATGGACAACCTGAACACTGAAGCTTTCTTT. Translated, it gives CASIMDNLNTEAFF.

This clone was observed a few times. V and J are TRBV6-9 and TRBJ1-5, with 9 bases aligning to TRBD1. This CDR3 has 15 residues. V lost 7 bases and J lost 6; bases outside the gene matches: 10. Looked up from germline, CDR1 is MNHGY and CDR2 is SVAAGI. In DNA form, the CDR3 reads TGTGCCAGCATTCCACCGGGACAGGGTGGTCAGCCCCAGCATTTT. As protein: CASIPPGQGGQPQHF.

The rearrangement joins TRBV29-1 to TRBJ2-5; a possible D gene is TRBD2 (6 bases). V was clipped by 7 bases and J by 4 bases, with 19 bases between them. The CDR3 runs to 14 residues. The germline V gene has CDR1 SQVTM and CDR2 ANQGSEA. Here the CDR3 reads CSARGRGKGETQYF. The DNA of the CDR3 is TGCAGCGCCCGGGGTCGGGGGAAAGGAGAGACCCAGTACTTC.

This clone has only one observation. The chain links TRBV19 to TRBJ1-1, with D hard to call. CDR3 size: 12 residues. Germline loops: CDR1 LNHDA, CDR2 SQIVND (reference sequence). V was pared by 2 bases and J by 1 base, with 2 bases between. CDR3 DNA sequence: TGTGCCAGTAGTATACAGAACACTGAAGCTTTCTTT. Its protein product is CASSIQNTEAFF.